The 28 T cell receptor beta chains below were found in one sample sequenced in a study of cytomegalovirus exposure and HLA in healthy donors. Amplification used 60 Vbeta primers and 13 Jbeta primers. Profiled with immunoSEQ multiplex PCR; TCRdb holds only in-frame clones, not every one. The table records 95,000 to 150,000 clones, around 76% of them present only once. Material: PBMCs. The receptors derive from a man in his 60s in good health and CMV-seropositive.

In this sample, this clone turned up a few times. The chain carries TRBV6-6 and TRBJ1-1; 8 bases are shared with TRBD1. V gave up 6 bases and J gave up 5 bases; unmatched junction bases: 8. Germline assignment: CDR1 MNHNY and CDR2 SVGAGI (reference sequence). The CDR3 is 14 residues long. The CDR3 region is CASRPKGQGTEAFF. The DNA of the CDR3 is TGTGCCAGCAGACCAAAAGGACAGGGAACTGAAGCTTTCTTT.

This sequence joins TRBV29-1 and TRBJ2-7; 9 bases align to TRBD1. This CDR3 spans 15 amino acids. Looked up from germline, CDR1 is SQVTM and CDR2 is ANQGSEA. The V gene end was trimmed by 7 bases and the J gene end by 4 bases; junction bases not matched to a gene: 14. CDR3 loop: CSATIRGQGMYEQYF. In DNA form, the CDR3 reads TGCAGCGCCACGATTCGGGGACAGGGTATGTACGAGCAGTACTTC.

This chain joins TRBV5-6 and TRBJ1-2, with D unclear. CDR3 length equals 13 residues. The germline V gene encodes CDR1 SGHDT and CDR2 YYEEEE. Trimming cost V 4 bases and J 4 bases, with 11 bases left between them. CDR3 in amino acids: CASSRERSYGYTF. The CDR3 coding sequence is TGTGCCAGCAGCCGCGAACGAAGCTATGGCTACACCTTC.

The chain joins TRBV5-1 to TRBJ2-7; TRBD1 matches at 8 bases. The CDR3 has 14 residues. V lost 4 bases and J lost 5; bases outside the gene matches: 8. Per germline, CDR1 SGHRS and CDR2 YFSETQ. The CDR3 nucleotides are TGCGCCAGCAGCCCAGGACAGGGTCCCCACGAGCAGTACTTC. Amino acid sequence: CASSPGQGPHEQYF.

In this sample, this clone turned up a few times. The chain couples TRBV30 to TRBJ2-4; perhaps TRBD1 as D (5 bases). The ends were cut back, 2 bases at V and 0 bases at J, with 14 bases in the middle. This CDR3 comprises 16 residues. Germline CDR1 and CDR2: GTSNPN and SVGIG (reference sequence). The CDR3 here is CAWSPDRILAKNIQYF. For the CDR3, the DNA is TGTGCCTGGAGTCCCGACAGAATACTAGCCAAAAACATTCAGTACTTC.

The CDR3, as DNA: TGTGCCAGCAGCTCGACTGACAGCTATGGCTACACCTTC. Its protein is CASSSTDSYGYTF. The chain combines TRBV7-6 with TRBJ1-2; D possibly corresponds to TRBD1 (5 bases). The CDR3 sequence is 13 residues long. Germline CDR1 is SGHVS and CDR2 is FNYEAQ. V was cut by 4 bases and J by 4 bases, with 10 bases left in between.

The gene calls are TRBV5-4 and TRBJ1-3; D gene ambiguous. The V end was cut by 4 bases, the J end by 4 bases, with 30 bases between. Germline CDR1 SGHNT, CDR2 YYREEE (reference sequence). CDR3 length: 20 amino acids. CDR3 sequence (DNA): TGTGCCAGCAGCCACCGTGGAGGAGGGAGAACGGACGGCACCGGAAACACCATATATTTT. Translating gives CASSHRGGGRTDGTGNTIYF.

This sequence joins TRBV30 and TRBJ1-5; D may be TRBD1 (5 bases). The CDR3 covers 15 residues. Germline V gene sequence: CDR1 GTSNPN, CDR2 SVGIG (reference sequence). Between the trimmed V and J ends, which lost 0 bases and 5 bases, there was a span of 14 bases. The CDR3 sequence: CAWSVWGINDQPQHF. CDR3 DNA sequence: TGTGCCTGGAGTGTTTGGGGCATCAATGATCAGCCCCAGCATTTT.

The chain uses TRBV7-2 and TRBJ2-1; TRBD2 matches 9 bases. The germline gives CDR1 SGHTA, CDR2 FQGNSA. The CDR3 is made up of 14 amino acids. V was pared by 8 bases and J by 3 bases, with 5 bases of the junction left unmatched. Written as DNA, the CDR3 is TGTGCCAGCGGGCGGGGGGGCCTCTACAATGAGCAGTTCTTC. The encoded protein is CASGRGGLYNEQFF.

The V call is TRBV20-1, the J call TRBJ1-1, with D unresolved. Trimming took off 6 bases at V and 1 base at J, with 6 bases between the two ends. The germline V gene has CDR1 DFQATT and CDR2 SNEGSKA (reference sequence). CDR3 length: 11 amino acids. The CDR3 spells CSAPGNTEAFF. The DNA of the CDR3 is TGCAGTGCCCCCGGGAACACTGAAGCTTTCTTT.

J is TRBJ1-1 and V is TRBV9; D remains ambiguous. V dropped 0 bases and J dropped 7 bases, with 10 bases sitting between them. The CDR3 extends over 13 amino acids. From germline, CDR1 is SGDLS and CDR2 YYNGEE. CDR3 residues: CASSVGVGLEAFF. The CDR3 region has the DNA TGTGCCAGCAGCGTAGGGGTCGGACTTGAAGCTTTCTTT.

The chain recombines TRBV18 with TRBJ1-2, with 7 bases lining up with TRBD1. The CDR3 is 13 amino acids. Germline lookup yields CDR1 KGHSH and CDR2 LQKENI. V was pared by 6 bases and J by 3 bases, with 4 bases of the junction left unmatched. The CDR3 loop reads CASSDDRDYGYTF. DNA of the CDR3: TGTGCCAGCTCCGACGACAGGGACTATGGCTACACCTTC.

The chain couples TRBV5-4 to TRBJ2-3; 8 bases are shared with TRBD2. V trimming: 0 bases; J trimming: 2 bases; junction bases outside the gene matches: 2. CDR3 length: 15 residues. Germline CDR1 reads SGHNT; CDR2 reads YYREEE (reference sequence). CDR3 region: CASSLGGGNTDTQYF. The CDR3 DNA reads TGTGCCAGCAGCTTGGGCGGGGGGAACACAGATACGCAGTATTTT.

The rearrangement joins TRBV19 to TRBJ2-5; D is perhaps TRBD1 (5 bases). V was trimmed by 3 bases and J by 5 bases, leaving 10 bases between them. The CDR3 has 13 amino acids. Germline CDR1 and CDR2: LNHDA and SQIVND (reference sequence). The CDR3 region is CASSIRGWETQYF. The CDR3 DNA follows: TGTGCCAGTAGTATTAGGGGTTGGGAGACCCAGTACTTC.

The chain combines TRBV7-3 with TRBJ2-1; 9 nucleotides line up with TRBD1. CDR1 is SGHTA, CDR2 FQGTGA, per germline. The CDR3 spans 15 residues. Trimming at V came to 2 bases and at J to 4 bases, leaving 3 bases not matched to a gene. The CDR3 loop reads CASSLGDREYNEQFF. The CDR3 region has the DNA TGTGCCAGCAGCTTAGGGGACAGGGAATACAATGAGCAGTTCTTC.

The rearrangement uses TRBV30 and TRBJ1-5; D gene uncertain. Germline assignment: CDR1 GTSNPN and CDR2 SVGIG (reference sequence). The CDR3 is made up of 12 amino acids. With 3 bases removed from V and 6 bases from J, the gap between germline ends came to 9 bases. CDR3 bases: TGTGCCTGGAGCGGAAGCGTTCAGCCCCAGCATTTT. This sequence encodes CAWSGSVQPQHF.

The chain links TRBV4-2 to TRBJ2-7; D is possibly TRBD1 (6 bases). The CDR3 length is 15 residues. Germline assignment: CDR1 LGHNA and CDR2 YNFKEQ. Trimming left V 1 base short and J 3 bases short, with 13 bases between. CDR3 sequence (DNA): TGTGCCAGCAGCCAAGTCTCGGACAGCGGCTACGAGCAGTACTTC. Protein sequence: CASSQVSDSGYEQYF.

V gene TRBV6-5 combines with J gene TRBJ1-1, with TRBD1 as a possible D gene (6 bases). Germline CDR1 reads MNHEY; CDR2 reads SVGAGI. The CDR3 is 14 residues long. V was clipped by 7 bases and J by 4 bases, with 16 bases between them. The CDR3 sequence: CASTLLQGFTEAFF. CDR3 sequence (DNA): TGTGCCAGCACCCTACTACAGGGTTTCACTGAAGCTTTCTTT.

In this sample, this clone turned up a few times. One junction end does not reproduce the germline sequence, and a read error may be involved. The chain recombines TRBV5-4 with TRBJ2-1, with TRBD1 identical over 9 bases. The CDR3 is 16 residues long. The germline V gene has CDR1 SGHNT and CDR2 YYREEE (reference sequence). The CDR3 sequence: CASSRPGTGRFNEQLF. The CDR3 coding sequence is TGTGCCAGCAGCCGCCCCGGGACAGGGCGTTTCAATGAGCAGCTCTTC. The whole variable domain, remainder taken from reference TRBV5-4 and TRBJ2-1, is ETGVTQSPTHLIKTRGQQVTLRCSSQSGHNTVSWYQQALGQGPQFIFQYYREEENGRGNFPPRFSGLQFPNYSSELNVNALELDDSALYLCASSRPGTGRFNEQLFGPGTRLTVL.

V gene TRBV21-1 combines with J gene TRBJ2-7; the tabulated D call, TRBD2, remains unverified against the DNA. TRBV21-1 is reported as a pseudogene. CDR3 length: 17 residues. This CDR3 reads CASSKAADSGCYYEQYF. CDR3 DNA: TGTGCCAGCAGCAAAGCGGCGGACTCGGGCTGCTACTACGAGCAGTACTTC.

This clone was observed a handful of times. This rearrangement joins TRBV5-6 to TRBJ1-5; D might be TRBD1 (6 bases). The CDR3 covers 15 residues. Trimming left V 2 bases short and J 0 bases short, with 9 bases between. The germline V gene has CDR1 SGHDT and CDR2 YYEEEE. CDR3 protein: CASSLTGYSNQPQHF. DNA for the CDR3: TGTGCCAGCAGCTTAACAGGGTATAGCAATCAGCCCCAGCATTTT.

This clone was observed a handful of times. The rearrangement joins TRBV5-1 to TRBJ2-3; 11 bases are a match to TRBD2. This CDR3 region has 16 residues. Germline-derived CDR1 and CDR2 are SGHRS and YFSETQ. Unmatched junction bases numbered 6, after V lost 4 bases and J lost 2 bases. The CDR3 region is CASSLGTSGNTDTQYF. CDR3 sequence (DNA): TGCGCCAGCAGCCTGGGGACTAGCGGAAACACAGATACGCAGTATTTT.

On this clone itself: This sample includes further DNA sequences coding for the same CDR3. This chain uses TRBV2 with TRBJ1-5, with 8 bases aligning to TRBD1. The CDR3 sequence is 13 residues long. Germline CDR1 and CDR2: SNHLY and FYNNEI. The V segment lost 6 bases and the J segment 4 bases; nucleotides outside the gene matches: 2. Written as DNA, the CDR3 is TGTGCCAGCAGGGGACAGGTTAATCAGCCCCAGCATTTT. Residues: CASRGQVNQPQHF.

The V call is TRBV28, the J call TRBJ1-2; D unresolved. Germline loops: CDR1 MDHEN, CDR2 SYDVKM. This CDR3 has 15 amino acids. The ends were cut back, 6 bases at V and 10 bases at J, with 24 bases in the middle. The CDR3, as DNA: TGTGCCAGCAGCAATCCGAGGTATTCACCCCGTGTCTACACCTTC. Protein sequence: CASSNPRYSPRVYTF.

The chain is built from TRBV5-1 and TRBJ1-5, with 8 bases identical to TRBD1. The CDR3 spans 14 residues. Germline V gene sequence: CDR1 SGHRS, CDR2 YFSETQ. J was trimmed by 7 bases and V by 4 bases; bases with no gene match: 7. DNA of the CDR3: TGCGCCAGCAGCCCTGGACAGGGCTTACAGCCCCAGCATTTT. Protein: CASSPGQGLQPQHF.

This clone was found a few times. This chain joins TRBV27 and TRBJ2-1; 16 bases are a match to TRBD2. CDR1 and CDR2 from the germline V gene are MNHEY and SMNVEV (reference sequence). V shed 5 bases, J shed 7 bases, and the junction held 17 bases outside the gene matches. There are 20 residues in the CDR3. CDR3 in amino acids: CASSPWGVKGLAGGKNEQFF. As DNA, the CDR3 is TGTGCCAGCAGTCCCTGGGGAGTAAAGGGACTAGCGGGAGGGAAGAATGAGCAGTTCTTC.

J is TRBJ1-2 and V is TRBV4-1; the D gene is possibly TRBD1 (5 bases). Germline values: CDR1 MGHRA, CDR2 YSYEKL. The CDR3 runs to 15 residues. V dropped 6 bases and J dropped 2 bases, with 16 bases sitting between them. The CDR3 nucleotides are TGCGCCAGCAGGACCCCAGGGAACAACAACTATGGCTACACCTTC. This encodes CASRTPGNNNYGYTF.

V usage is TRBV9 and J usage is TRBJ1-3, with D possibly matching TRBD1 (5 bases). The CDR3 runs to 15 residues. V was clipped by 4 bases and J by 4 bases, with 15 bases between them. The germline CDR1 and CDR2 sequences are SGDLS and YYNGEE. The CDR3 DNA follows: TGTGCCAGCAGCTCAACGGCGGGGCCGGGAAACACCATATATTTT. It specifies CASSSTAGPGNTIYF.